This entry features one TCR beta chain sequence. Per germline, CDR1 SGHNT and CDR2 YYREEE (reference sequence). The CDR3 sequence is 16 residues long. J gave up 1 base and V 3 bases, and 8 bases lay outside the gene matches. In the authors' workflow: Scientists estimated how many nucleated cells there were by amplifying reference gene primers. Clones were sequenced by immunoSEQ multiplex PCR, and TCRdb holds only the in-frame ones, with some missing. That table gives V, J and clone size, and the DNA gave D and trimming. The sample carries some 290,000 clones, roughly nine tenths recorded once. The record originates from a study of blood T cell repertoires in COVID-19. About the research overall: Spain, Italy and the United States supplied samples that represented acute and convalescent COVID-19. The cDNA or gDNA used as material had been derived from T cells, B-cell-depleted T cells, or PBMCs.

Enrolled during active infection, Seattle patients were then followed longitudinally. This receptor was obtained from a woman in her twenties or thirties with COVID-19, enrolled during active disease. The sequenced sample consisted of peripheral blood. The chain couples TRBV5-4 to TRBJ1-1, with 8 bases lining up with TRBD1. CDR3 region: CASSSQATGGNTEAFF. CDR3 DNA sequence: TGTGCCAGCAGCTCCCAAGCTACAGGGGGGAACACTGAAGCTTTCTTT.